The TCR beta chain described here comes from a study of glioma-infiltrating T cells after dendritic cell vaccination. Study-level information: Dendritic cell vaccine was injected intradermally three times, biweekly.

Isocitrate dehydrogenase mutation was absent in all glioblastoma patients. Findings of the study overall: Only a small number of patients had complete blood and tumor samples.

With respect to this clone: Its target is unknown.

The immunoSEQ assay amplified TCRB CDR3 from up to roughly 2 ug DNA. Repertoires were generated with immunoSEQ multiplex PCR, while TCRdb's copy carries only in-frame clones and drops some. The sample has approximately 100,000 clones, 80% to 90% seen once; the top ten hold approximately 12%. The TCR comes from a human donor with glioblastoma. The specimen comprised blood, sampled before dendritic cell vaccination.

CDR3 DNA: TGTGCCAGCAGTTACTCCCCTACAGGGGCCGGGGAGCTGTTTTTT. Its protein product is CASSYSPTGAGELFF. The V and J genes are TRBV6-5 and TRBJ2-2, with 7 bases identical to TRBD1. The V and J ends lost 0 bases and 6 bases, in that order; junction bases with no gene match: 4. This CDR3 is 15 amino acids long. From germline, CDR1 is MNHEY and CDR2 SVGAGI.